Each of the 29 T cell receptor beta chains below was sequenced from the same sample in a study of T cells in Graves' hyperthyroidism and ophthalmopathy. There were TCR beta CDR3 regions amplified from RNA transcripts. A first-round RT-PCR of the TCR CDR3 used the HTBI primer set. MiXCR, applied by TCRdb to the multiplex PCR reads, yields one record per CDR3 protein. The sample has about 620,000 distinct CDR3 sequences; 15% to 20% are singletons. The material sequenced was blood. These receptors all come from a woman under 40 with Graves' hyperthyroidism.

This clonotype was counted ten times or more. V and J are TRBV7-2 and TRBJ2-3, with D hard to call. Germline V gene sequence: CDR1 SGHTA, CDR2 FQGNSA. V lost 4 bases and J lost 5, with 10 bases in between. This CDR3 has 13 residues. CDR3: CASSSLVKDTQYF. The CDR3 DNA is TGTGCCAGCAGCTCCCTCGTGAAAGATACGCAGTATTTT.

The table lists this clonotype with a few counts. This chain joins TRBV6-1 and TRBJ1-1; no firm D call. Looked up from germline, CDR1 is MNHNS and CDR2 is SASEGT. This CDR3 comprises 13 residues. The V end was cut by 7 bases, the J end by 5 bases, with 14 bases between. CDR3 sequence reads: CASTDGGGTEAFF. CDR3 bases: TGTGCCAGCACCGATGGCGGCGGGACTGAAGCTTTCTTT.

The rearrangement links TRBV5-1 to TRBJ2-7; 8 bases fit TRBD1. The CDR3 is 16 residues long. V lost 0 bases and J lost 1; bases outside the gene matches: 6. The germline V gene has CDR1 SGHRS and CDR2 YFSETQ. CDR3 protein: CASSLDGQGISYEQYF. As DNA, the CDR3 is TGCGCCAGCAGCTTGGACGGACAGGGTATATCCTACGAGCAGTACTTC.

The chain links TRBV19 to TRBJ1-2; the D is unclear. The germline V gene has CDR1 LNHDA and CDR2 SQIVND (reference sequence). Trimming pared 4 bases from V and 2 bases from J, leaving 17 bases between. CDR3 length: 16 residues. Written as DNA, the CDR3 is TGTGCCAGTAGTACATCCGGCGGAGCCCGAAACTATGGCTACACCTTC. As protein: CASSTSGGARNYGYTF.

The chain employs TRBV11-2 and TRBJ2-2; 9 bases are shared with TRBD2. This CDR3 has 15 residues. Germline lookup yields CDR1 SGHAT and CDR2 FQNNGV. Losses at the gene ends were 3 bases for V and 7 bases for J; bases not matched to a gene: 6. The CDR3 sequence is CASSFTSGRSGELFF. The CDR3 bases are TGTGCCAGCAGCTTTACAAGCGGGAGGAGCGGGGAGCTGTTTTTT.

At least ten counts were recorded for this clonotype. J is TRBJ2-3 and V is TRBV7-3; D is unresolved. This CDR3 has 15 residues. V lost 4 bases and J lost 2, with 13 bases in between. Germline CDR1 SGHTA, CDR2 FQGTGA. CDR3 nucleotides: TGTGCCAGCAGCTCCACCCCCTCTCCCACAGATACGCAGTATTTT. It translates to CASSSTPSPTDTQYF. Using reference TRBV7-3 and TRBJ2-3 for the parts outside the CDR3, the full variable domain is GAGVSQTPSNKVTEKGKYVELRCDPISGHTALYWYRQSLGQGPEFLIYFQGTGAADDSGLPNDRFFAVRPEGSVSTLKIQRTERGDSAVYLCASSSTPSPTDTQYFGPGTRLTVL.

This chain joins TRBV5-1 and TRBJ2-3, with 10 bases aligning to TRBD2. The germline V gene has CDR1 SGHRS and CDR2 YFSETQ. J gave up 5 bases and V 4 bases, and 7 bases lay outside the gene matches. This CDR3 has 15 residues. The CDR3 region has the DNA TGCGCCAGCAGCCCTTGGACTAGCGGAAGAGATACGCAGTATTTT. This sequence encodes CASSPWTSGRDTQYF.

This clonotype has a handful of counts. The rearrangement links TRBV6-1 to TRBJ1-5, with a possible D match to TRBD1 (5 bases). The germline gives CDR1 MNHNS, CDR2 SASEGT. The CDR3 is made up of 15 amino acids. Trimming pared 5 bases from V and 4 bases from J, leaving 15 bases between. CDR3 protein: CASSYSGTENQPQHF. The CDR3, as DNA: TGTGCCAGCAGTTATTCCGGGACGGAAAATCAGCCCCAGCATTTT.

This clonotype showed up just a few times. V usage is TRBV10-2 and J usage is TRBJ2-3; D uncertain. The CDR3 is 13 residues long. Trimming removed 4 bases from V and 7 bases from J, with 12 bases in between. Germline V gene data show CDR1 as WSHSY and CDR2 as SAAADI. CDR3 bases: TGCGCCAGCAGTGTTATGGGATCCAATACGCAGTATTTT. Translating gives CASSVMGSNTQYF.

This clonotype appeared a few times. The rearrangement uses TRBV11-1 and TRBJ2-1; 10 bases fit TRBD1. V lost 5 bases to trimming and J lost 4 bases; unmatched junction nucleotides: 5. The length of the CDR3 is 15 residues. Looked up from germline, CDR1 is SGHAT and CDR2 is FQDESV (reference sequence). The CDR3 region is CASSRGQGGYNEQFF. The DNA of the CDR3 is TGTGCCAGCAGCCGAGGACAGGGGGGATACAATGAGCAGTTCTTC.

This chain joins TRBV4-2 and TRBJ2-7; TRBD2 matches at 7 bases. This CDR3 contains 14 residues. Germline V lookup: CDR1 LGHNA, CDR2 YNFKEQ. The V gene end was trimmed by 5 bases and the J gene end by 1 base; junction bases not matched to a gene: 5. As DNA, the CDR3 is TGTGCCAGCAGCAGGGCGGGAGAATCCTACGAGCAGTACTTC. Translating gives CASSRAGESYEQYF.

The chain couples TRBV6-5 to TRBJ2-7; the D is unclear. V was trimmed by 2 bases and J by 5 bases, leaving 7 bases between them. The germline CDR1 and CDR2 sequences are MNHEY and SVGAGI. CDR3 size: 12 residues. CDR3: CASSYGFDEQYF. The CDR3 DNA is TGTGCCAGCAGTTACGGGTTCGACGAGCAGTACTTC.

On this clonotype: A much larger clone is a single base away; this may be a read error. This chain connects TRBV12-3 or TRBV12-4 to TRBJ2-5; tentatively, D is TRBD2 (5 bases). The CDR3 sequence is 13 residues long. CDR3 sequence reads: CASSLGSREIQYF. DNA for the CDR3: TGTGCCAGCAGTTTGGGTAGTAGGGAGATCCAGTACTTC.

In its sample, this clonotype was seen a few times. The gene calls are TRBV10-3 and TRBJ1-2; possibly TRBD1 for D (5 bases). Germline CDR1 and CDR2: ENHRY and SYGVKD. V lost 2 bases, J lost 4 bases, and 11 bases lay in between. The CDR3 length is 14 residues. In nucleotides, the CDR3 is TGTGCCATCAGTGAGACACAGGATAGCTATGGCTACACCTTC. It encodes CAISETQDSYGYTF.

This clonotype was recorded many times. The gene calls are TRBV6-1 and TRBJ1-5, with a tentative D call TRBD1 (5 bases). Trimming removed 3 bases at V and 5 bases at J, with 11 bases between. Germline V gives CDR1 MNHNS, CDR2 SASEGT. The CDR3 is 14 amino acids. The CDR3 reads CASSETVYYQPQHF. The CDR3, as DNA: TGTGCCAGCAGTGAGACAGTTTATTATCAGCCCCAGCATTTT.

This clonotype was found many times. CDR3 sequence reads: CASSLWSGTSPYEQYF. CDR3 DNA: TGTGCCAGCAGTTTATGGTCCGGGACTAGCCCCTACGAGCAGTACTTC. This chain connects TRBV28 to TRBJ2-7, with 9 bases identical to TRBD2. The length of the CDR3 is 16 residues. Per germline, CDR1 MDHEN and CDR2 SYDVKM. The J segment lost 2 bases and the V segment lost 0 bases, leaving 5 bases of the junction unmatched.

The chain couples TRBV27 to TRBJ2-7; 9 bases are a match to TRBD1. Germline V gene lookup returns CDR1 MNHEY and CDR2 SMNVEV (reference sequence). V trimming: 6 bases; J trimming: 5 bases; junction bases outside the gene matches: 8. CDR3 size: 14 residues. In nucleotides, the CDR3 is TGTGCCAGCAGATATACAGGGGGCCCGAACGAGCAGTACTTC. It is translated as CASRYTGGPNEQYF.

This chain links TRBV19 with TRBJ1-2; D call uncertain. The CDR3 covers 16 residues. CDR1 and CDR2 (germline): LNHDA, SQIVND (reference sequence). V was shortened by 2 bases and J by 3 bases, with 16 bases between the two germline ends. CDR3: CASSIPRTVPYYGYTF. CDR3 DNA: TGTGCCAGTAGTATACCTCGGACGGTCCCCTACTATGGCTACACCTTC.

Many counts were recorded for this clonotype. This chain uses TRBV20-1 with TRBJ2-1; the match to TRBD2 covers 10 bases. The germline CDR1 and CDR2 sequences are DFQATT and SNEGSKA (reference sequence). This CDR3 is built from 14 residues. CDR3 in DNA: TGCAGCGCAGTTAGGACTAGCGGCTACAATGAGCAGTTCTTC. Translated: CSAVRTSGYNEQFF.

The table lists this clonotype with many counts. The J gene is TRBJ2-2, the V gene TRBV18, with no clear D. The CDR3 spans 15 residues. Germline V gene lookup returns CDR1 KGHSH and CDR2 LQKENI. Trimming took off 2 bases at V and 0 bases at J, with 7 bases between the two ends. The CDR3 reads CASSPDGTNTGELFF. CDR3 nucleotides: TGTGCCAGCTCACCAGATGGGACGAACACCGGGGAGCTGTTTTTT.

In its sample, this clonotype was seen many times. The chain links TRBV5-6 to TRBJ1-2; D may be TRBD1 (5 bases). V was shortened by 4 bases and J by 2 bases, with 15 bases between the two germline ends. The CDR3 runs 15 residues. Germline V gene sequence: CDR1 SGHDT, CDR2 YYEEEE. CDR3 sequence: CASSPGTGTNYGYTF. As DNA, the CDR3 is TGTGCCAGCAGCCCCGGAACGGGGACCAACTATGGCTACACCTTC. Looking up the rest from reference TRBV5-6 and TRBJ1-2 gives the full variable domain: DAGVTQSPTHLIKTRGQQVTLRCSPKSGHDTVSWYQQALGQGPQFIFQYYEEEERQRGNFPDRFSGHQFPNYSSELNVNALLLGDSALYLCASSPGTGTNYGYTFGSGTRLTVV.

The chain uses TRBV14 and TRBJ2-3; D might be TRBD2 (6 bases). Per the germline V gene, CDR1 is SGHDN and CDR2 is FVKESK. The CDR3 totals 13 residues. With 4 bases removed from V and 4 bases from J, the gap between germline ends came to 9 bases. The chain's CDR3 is CASSPRDSDTQYF. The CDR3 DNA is TGTGCCAGCAGCCCTCGGGACTCAGATACGCAGTATTTT.

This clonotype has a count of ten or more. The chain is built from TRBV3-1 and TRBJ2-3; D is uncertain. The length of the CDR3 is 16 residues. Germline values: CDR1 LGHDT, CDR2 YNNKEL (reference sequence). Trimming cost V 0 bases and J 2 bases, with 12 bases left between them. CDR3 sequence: CASSQDVAAPTDTQYF. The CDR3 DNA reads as TGTGCCAGCAGCCAAGATGTCGCAGCCCCCACAGATACGCAGTATTTT.

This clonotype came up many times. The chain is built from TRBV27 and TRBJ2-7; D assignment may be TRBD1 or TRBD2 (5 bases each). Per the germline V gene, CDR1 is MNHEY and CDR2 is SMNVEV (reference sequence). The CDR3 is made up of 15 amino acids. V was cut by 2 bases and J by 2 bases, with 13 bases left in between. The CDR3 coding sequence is TGTGCCAGCAGTTTAGGTTTCGGGGCCACCTACGAGCAGTACTTC. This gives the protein CASSLGFGATYEQYF.

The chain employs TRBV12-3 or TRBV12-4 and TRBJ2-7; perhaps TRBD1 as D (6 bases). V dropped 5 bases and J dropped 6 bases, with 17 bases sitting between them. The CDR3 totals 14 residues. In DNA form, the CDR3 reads TGTGCCAGCAGTCCCAGCAGGGGAGCTCCCGAGCAGTACTTC. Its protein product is CASSPSRGAPEQYF.

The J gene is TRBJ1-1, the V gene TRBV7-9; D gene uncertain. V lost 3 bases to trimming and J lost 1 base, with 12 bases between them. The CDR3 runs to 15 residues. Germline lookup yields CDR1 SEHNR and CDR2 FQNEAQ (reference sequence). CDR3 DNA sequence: TGTGCCAGCAGCTTGAGGTCAGGAGAGAACACTGAAGCTTTCTTT. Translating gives CASSLRSGENTEAFF.

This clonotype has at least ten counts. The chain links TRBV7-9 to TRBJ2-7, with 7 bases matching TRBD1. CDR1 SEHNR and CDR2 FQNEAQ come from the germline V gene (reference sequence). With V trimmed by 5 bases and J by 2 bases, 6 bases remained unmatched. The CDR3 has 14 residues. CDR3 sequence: CASSRGQATYEQYF. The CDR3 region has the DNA TGTGCCAGCAGCCGCGGACAGGCAACCTACGAGCAGTACTTC.

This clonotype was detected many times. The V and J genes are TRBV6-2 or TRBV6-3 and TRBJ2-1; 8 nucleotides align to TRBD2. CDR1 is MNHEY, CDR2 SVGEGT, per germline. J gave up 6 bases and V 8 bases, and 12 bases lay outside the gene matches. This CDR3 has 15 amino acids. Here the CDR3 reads CASSILAAGGNEQFF. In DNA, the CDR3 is TGTGCCAGCTCGATTCTAGCGGCGGGAGGCAATGAGCAGTTCTTC.

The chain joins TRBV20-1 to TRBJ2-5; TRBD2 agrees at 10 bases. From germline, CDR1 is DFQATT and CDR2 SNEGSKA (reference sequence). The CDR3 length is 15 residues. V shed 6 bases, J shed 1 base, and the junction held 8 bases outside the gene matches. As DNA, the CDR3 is TGCAGTGCCAGCCGCGGACTAGCGGTCCAAGAGACCCAGTACTTC. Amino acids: CSASRGLAVQETQYF.